This entry features one T cell receptor (beta chain) sequence. Antigen: not known. Treatment in this sample: over 15 received Ad26.COV2.S at low or high dose, single or two shots; about 5 received placebo; per-sample allocation not given. Sampling was done on day 63 after the first vaccine or placebo injection. It was Wuhan-strain SARS-CoV-2 spike that the Ad26 vaccine vector expressed. Using immunoSEQ multiplex PCR, the repertoire was profiled, and TCRdb retains in-frame clones only, with some absent. The repertoire holds 400,000 to 450,000 clones, roughly 88% seen once, with under 4.5% in the top ten. These data are taken from a study of Ad26.COV2.S vaccination and SARS-CoV-2 variants. Across the study: Donor was in the COV1001 Ad26.COV2.S trial arm.

Study-level results: Compared with placebo recipients, vaccine recipients had higher spike-specific TCR breadth. It is possible that the TCR breadth and depth analyses underestimated the total T cell responses.

This sequence was found in a person aged 18-60 years who received the Ad26.COV2.S COVID-19 vaccine or a placebo. The starting material was peripheral blood, obtained in a trial of Ad26.COV2.S vaccine versus placebo.

CDR3 loop: CASSLASDRTDTQYF. CDR3 DNA: TGTGCCAGCAGCTTAGCTAGCGACCGCACAGATACGCAGTATTTT. The J gene is TRBJ2-3, the V gene TRBV7-2; maybe TRBD2 (5 bases). The CDR3 loop spans 15 amino acids. Germline values: CDR1 SGHTA, CDR2 FQGNSA. V was cut by 0 bases and J by 1 base, with 8 bases left in between.